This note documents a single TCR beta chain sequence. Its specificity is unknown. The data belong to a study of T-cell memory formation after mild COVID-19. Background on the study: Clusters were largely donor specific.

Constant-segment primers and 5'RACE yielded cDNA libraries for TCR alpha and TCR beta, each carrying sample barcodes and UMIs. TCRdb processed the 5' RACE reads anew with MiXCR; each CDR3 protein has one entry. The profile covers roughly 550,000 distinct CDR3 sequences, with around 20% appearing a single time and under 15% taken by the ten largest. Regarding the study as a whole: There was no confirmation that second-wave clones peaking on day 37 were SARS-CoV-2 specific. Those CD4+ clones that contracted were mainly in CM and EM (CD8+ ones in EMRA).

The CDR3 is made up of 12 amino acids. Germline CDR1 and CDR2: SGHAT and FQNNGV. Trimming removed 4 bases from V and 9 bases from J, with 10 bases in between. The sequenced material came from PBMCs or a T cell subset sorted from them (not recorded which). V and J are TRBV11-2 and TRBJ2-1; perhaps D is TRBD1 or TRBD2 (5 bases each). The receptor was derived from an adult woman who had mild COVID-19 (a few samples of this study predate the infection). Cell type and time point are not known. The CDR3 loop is CASSWKRGEQFF. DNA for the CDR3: TGTGCCAGCAGCTGGAAGAGGGGTGAGCAGTTCTTC.